This TCR beta chain came from a study of T cells in Graves' hyperthyroidism and ophthalmopathy. For the study at large: The initial diagnosis was the point when peripheral blood was collected, ahead of any treatment.

The study excluded patients with uncontrolled infection, other autoimmune disease, pregnancy or lactation. RNA transcripts served as the template for amplifying TCR beta CDR3 regions. The TCR CDR3 was amplified in a first-round RT-PCR using the HTBI primer set. TCRdb re-called the multiplex PCR reads with MiXCR, one entry per CDR3 protein. The sample records 640,000 or so distinct CDR3 sequences, approximately 15% being singletons. The CDR3 loop spans 16 amino acids. The germline V gene encodes CDR1 LGHDT and CDR2 YNNKEL (reference sequence). The V gene end was trimmed by 7 bases and the J gene end by 1 base; junction bases not matched to a gene: 5. General observations from the study: In blood, most of the thyroid clonotypes expanded above 0.001 were also present.

This clonotype was counted many times. What it binds is unknown. The TCR sequence derives from a woman between 18 and 30 years old with Graves' ophthalmopathy. Source material: blood. The rearrangement joins TRBV3-1 to TRBJ2-7; 15 bases match TRBD2. CDR3 region: CASTGTSGRLSYEQYF. CDR3 nucleotide sequence: TGTGCCAGCACTGGGACTAGCGGGAGGTTATCCTACGAGCAGTACTTC.